The TCR beta chain under discussion was sequenced for a study of cytomegalovirus exposure and HLA in healthy donors. 60 Vbeta and 13 Jbeta primers were used in PCR. The data were produced by immunoSEQ multiplex PCR, yet TCRdb's version contains in-frame clones alone and is incomplete. With 150,000 to 200,000 clones in the sample, the ten largest clones hold around 6%. There are 14 residues in the CDR3. Unmatched junction bases numbered 8, after V lost 8 bases and J lost 5 bases. Germline V gene data show CDR1 as MNHNY and CDR2 as SVGAGI (reference sequence). Sample: PBMCs. The TCR sequence derives from a man aged 25 to 45 in good health and CMV-seronegative. The chain uses TRBV6-6 and TRBJ2-7; TRBD1 agrees at 11 bases. The DNA for the CDR3 is TGTGCCAGCGACCGGGACAGGGGGTTCCACGAGCAGTACTTC. Translating it yields CASDRDRGFHEQYF.